This note documents a single T cell receptor (beta chain) sequence. This CDR3 has 15 residues. Trimming pared 5 bases from V and 1 base from J, leaving 11 bases between. Germline V gene sequence: CDR1 SGHTA, CDR2 FQGTGA. The sample originates from a study of control samples from healthy donors and cancer patients. Method: immunoSEQ multiplex PCR; TCRdb's copy keeps in-frame clones and lacks some. Counted here are more than 140,000 clones, 90% to 95% occurring once; the ten biggest clones make up 10% to 15%. The receptor comes from a man aged 35 to 55 in good health. The rearrangement joins TRBV7-3 to TRBJ2-2; no definite D call. Sample: blood. The CDR3 region has the DNA TGTGCCAGCAGCCCGTCGTCCATGAACACCGGGGAGCTGTTTTTT. This sequence encodes CASSPSSMNTGELFF.